This T cell receptor beta chain is from a study of blood T cell repertoires in COVID-19. Study context: Sources were T cells, B-cell-depleted T cells, or PBMCs; the material itself was cDNA or gDNA.

Losses at the gene ends were 1 base for V and 3 bases for J; bases not matched to a gene: 2. This CDR3 is 16 amino acids long. CDR1 is SGHRS, CDR2 YFSETQ, per germline. Libraries were prepared by immunoSEQ multiplex PCR; TCRdb keeps only in-frame clonotypes and omits some of them. This sample carries fewer than 300,000 clones, just over 85% of them seen once, and the ten largest clones take around a tenth. Sequenced: peripheral blood. V gene TRBV5-1 combines with J gene TRBJ2-2; 11 nucleotides agree with TRBD2. The sequence was obtained from a man between 50 and 59 years old with COVID-19, enrolled during active disease. Here the CDR3 DNA reads TGCGCCAGCAGCTTGTTGGGACTAGCGGACACCGGGGAGCTGTTTTTT. Its translation is CASSLLGLADTGELFF. Looking up the rest from reference TRBV5-1 and TRBJ2-2 gives the full variable domain: KAGVTQTPRYLIKTRGQQVTLSCSPISGHRSVSWYQQTPGQGLQFLFEYFSETQRNKGNFPGRFSGRQFSNSRSEMNVSTLELGDSALYLCASSLLGLADTGELFFGEGSRLTVL.